This T cell receptor (beta chain) emerged from a study of blood T cell repertoires in COVID-19. The CDR3 totals 13 residues. Trimming pared 4 bases from V and 1 base from J, leaving 7 bases between. Germline values: CDR1 LGHDT, CDR2 YNNKEL (reference sequence). Notes on this clone: Other DNA sequences in this specimen translate into the identical CDR3.

Generated by immunoSEQ multiplex PCR, the TCRdb table keeps only in-frame clones and is missing some. Here the sample spans around 340,000 clones, around 90% being singletons. The V call is TRBV3-1 (or the pseudogene TRBV3-2), the J call TRBJ1-1; D possibly corresponds to TRBD1 (5 bases). This clonotype originated in an older woman with COVID-19, enrolled during active disease. The specimen sequenced was peripheral blood. CDR3 protein: CASSPGQNTEAFF. The CDR3 nucleotides are TGTGCCAGCAGCCCTGGACAGAACACTGAAGCTTTCTTT.